This T cell receptor beta chain was identified in a study of blood T cell repertoires in COVID-19. The V gene end was trimmed by 6 bases and the J gene end by 3 bases; junction bases not matched to a gene: 6. The CDR3 length is 15 residues. Germline CDR1 reads SGHTS; CDR2 reads YDEGEE. Produced via immunoSEQ multiplex PCR; TCRdb's table is partial and in-frame only. In the table there are under 85,000 clones, 83% of which are singletons. The clonotype was recovered from a man older than 75 with active or convalescent COVID-19. V gene TRBV5-8 combines with J gene TRBJ2-1; 10 bases align to TRBD2. What was sequenced was peripheral blood. In nucleotides, the CDR3 is TGTGCCAGCACCCTAGCGGGAGCAAACTACAATGAGCAGTTCTTC. Amino acids: CASTLAGANYNEQFF.